These 2 T cell receptor beta chains were sequenced from one sample in a study of response to subunit inactivated influenza vaccine. TCRdb re-called the RT-PCR reads with MiXCR, one entry per CDR3 protein. The sample consists of about 500,000 distinct CDR3 sequences, roughly 7.9% of them appearing once. The source material was PBMCs from blood, sampled 23 to 25 months after vaccination. The receptors were gathered from a man between 45 and 75 years old who received an inactivated influenza vaccine.

This clonotype was counted ten times or more. The chain carries TRBV7-7 and TRBJ2-2; 8 nucleotides align to TRBD2. J lost 5 bases, V lost 1 base, and 6 bases had no gene match. The CDR3 consists of 16 residues. Germline V lookup: CDR1 SSHAT, CDR2 FNYEAQ (reference sequence). CDR3 amino acids: CASSLGHSGTTGELFF. Written as DNA, the CDR3 is TGTGCCAGCAGCTTAGGGCATAGCGGGACGACCGGGGAGCTGTTTTTT.

The chain couples TRBV7-6 to TRBJ1-6; D is perhaps TRBD1 (5 bases). With 1 base removed from V and 4 bases from J, the gap between germline ends came to 14 bases. The CDR3 spans 17 residues. Germline lookup yields CDR1 SGHVS and CDR2 FNYEAQ. The DNA for the CDR3 is TGTGCCAGCAGCTTAGGGGTGGCCAGGGAATATAATTCACCCCTCCACTTT. Translated: CASSLGVAREYNSPLHF.